This record concerns one T cell receptor (beta chain) sequence. Under the authors' procedure: Reference gene primer amplification gave estimated nucleated cell counts. TCRdb's copy holds only in-frame clones and misses some; the assay was immunoSEQ multiplex PCR. D and trimming come from the DNA, and the V and J calls and clone size come from that table. This sample has approximately 46,000 clones, with around 86% found just once. The ends were cut back, 3 bases at V and 7 bases at J, with 5 bases in the middle. The CDR3 runs to 11 residues. In germline, CDR1 is SGDLS, CDR2 YYNGEE. The sample originates from a study of blood T cell repertoires in COVID-19. Study in general: Samples of COVID-19 (acute and convalescent) were obtained from the United States, Italy and Spain. In each case, the material was cDNA or gDNA derived from T cells, B-cell-depleted T cells, or PBMCs.

The gene calls are TRBV9 and TRBJ2-1; D unresolved. This TCR derives from a man aged 60 to 69 with active or convalescent COVID-19. Sequenced material: peripheral blood. DNA of the CDR3: TGTGCCAGCAGCGCGCAGAATGAGCAGTTCTTC. It translates to CASSAQNEQFF.